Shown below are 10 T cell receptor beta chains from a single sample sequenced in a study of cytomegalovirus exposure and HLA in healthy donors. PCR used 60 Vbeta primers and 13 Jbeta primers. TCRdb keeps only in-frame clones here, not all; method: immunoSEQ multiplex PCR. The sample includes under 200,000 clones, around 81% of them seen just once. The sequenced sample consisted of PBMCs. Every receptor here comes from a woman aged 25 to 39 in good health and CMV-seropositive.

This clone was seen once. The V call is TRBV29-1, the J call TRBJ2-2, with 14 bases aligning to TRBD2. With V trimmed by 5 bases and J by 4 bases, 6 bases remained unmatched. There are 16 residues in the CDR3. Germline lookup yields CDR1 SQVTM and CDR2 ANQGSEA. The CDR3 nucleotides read TGCAGCGTTCTAGGGACTAGCGGGAGTCGCACCGGGGAGCTGTTTTTT. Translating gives CSVLGTSGSRTGELFF.

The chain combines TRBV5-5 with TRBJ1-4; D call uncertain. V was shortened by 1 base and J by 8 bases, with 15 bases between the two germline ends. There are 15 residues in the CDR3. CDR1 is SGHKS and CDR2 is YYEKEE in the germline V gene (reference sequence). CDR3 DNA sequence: TGTGCCAGCAGCTTGTCGAGGAACACTAGGGAAAAACTGTTTTTT. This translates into CASSLSRNTREKLFF.

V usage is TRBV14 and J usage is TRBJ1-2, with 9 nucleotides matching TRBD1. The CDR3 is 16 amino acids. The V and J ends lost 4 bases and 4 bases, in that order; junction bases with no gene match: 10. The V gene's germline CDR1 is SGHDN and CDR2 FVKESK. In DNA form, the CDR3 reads TGTGCCAGCAGCCTACCCGGGACAGGGTACCTCTATGGCTACACCTTC. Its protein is CASSLPGTGYLYGYTF. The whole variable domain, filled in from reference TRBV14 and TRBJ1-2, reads EAGVTQFPSHSVIEKGQTVTLRCDPISGHDNLYWYRRVMGKEIKFLLHFVKESKQDESGMPNNRFLAERTGGTYSTLKVQPAELEDSGVYFCASSLPGTGYLYGYTFGSGTRLTVV.

The CDR3: CASGPNIAEQFF. The CDR3, as DNA: TGTGCTAGTGGCCCAAACATCGCTGAGCAGTTCTTC. The chain joins TRBV12-5 to TRBJ2-1; no firm D call. In germline, CDR1 is LGHNT, CDR2 FRNRAP. The V end lost 6 bases, the J end lost 9 bases, and 12 bases lay between the germline ends. The CDR3 is 12 amino acids.

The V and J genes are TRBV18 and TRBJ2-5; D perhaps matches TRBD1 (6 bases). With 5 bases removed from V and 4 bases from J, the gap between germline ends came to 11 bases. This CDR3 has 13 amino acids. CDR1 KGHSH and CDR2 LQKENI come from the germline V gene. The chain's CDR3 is CASSGIRGETQYF. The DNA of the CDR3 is TGTGCCAGCTCAGGGATCAGGGGAGAGACCCAGTACTTC. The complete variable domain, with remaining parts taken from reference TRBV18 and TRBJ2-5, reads NAGVMQNPRHLVRRRGQEARLRCSPMKGHSHVYWYRQLPEEGLKFMVYLQKENIIDESGMPKERFSAEFPKEGPSILRIQQVVRGDSAAYFCASSGIRGETQYFGPGTRLLVL.

CDR3 DNA sequence: TGTGCCAGCAGCTTAGAAGGACTAGGAGAGACCCAGTACTTC. It encodes CASSLEGLGETQYF. The V call is TRBV7-9, the J call TRBJ2-5, with 7 bases matching TRBD2. Germline assignment: CDR1 SEHNR and CDR2 FQNEAQ (reference sequence). The CDR3 runs 14 residues. Trimming removed 1 base from V and 4 bases from J; junction bases left unmatched: 3.

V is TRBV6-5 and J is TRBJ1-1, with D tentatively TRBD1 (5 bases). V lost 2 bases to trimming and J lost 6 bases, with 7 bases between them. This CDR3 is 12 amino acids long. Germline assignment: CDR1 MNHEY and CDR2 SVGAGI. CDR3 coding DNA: TGTGCCAGCAGTTACCAGGGATCTGAAGCTTTCTTT. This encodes CASSYQGSEAFF.

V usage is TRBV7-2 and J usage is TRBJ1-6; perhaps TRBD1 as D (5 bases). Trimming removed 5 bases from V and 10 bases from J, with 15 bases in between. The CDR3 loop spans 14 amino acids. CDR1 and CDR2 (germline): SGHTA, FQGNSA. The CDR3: CASSPRTGGSPLHF. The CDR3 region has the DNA TGTGCCAGCAGCCCCCGGACGGGGGGATCACCCCTCCACTTT.

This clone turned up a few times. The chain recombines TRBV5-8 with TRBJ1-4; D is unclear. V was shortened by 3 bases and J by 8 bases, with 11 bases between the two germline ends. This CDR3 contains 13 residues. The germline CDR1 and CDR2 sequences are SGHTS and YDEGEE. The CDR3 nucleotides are TGTGCCAGCAGCTATCGTCCGAGGGAAAAACTGTTTTTT. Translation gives CASSYRPREKLFF.

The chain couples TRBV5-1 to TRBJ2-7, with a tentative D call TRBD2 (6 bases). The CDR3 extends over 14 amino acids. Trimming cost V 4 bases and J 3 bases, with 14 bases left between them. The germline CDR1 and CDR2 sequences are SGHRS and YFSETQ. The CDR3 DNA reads TGCGCCAGCAGCCTCGCGGGGAGCTACTACGAGCAGTACTTC. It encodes CASSLAGSYYEQYF.